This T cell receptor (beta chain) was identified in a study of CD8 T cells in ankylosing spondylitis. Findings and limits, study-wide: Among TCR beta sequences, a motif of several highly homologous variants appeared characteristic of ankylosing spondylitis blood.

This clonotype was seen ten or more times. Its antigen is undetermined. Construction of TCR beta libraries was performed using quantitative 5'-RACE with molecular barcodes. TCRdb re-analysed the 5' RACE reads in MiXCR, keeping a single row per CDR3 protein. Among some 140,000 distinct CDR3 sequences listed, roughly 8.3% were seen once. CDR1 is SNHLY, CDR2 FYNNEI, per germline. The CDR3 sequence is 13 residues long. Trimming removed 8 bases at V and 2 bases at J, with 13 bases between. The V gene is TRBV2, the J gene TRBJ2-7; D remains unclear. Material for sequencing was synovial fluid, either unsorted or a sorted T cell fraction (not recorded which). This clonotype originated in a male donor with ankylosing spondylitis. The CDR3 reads CASLYTGPYEQYF. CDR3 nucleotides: TGTGCCAGCCTTTACACCGGCCCCTACGAGCAGTACTTC. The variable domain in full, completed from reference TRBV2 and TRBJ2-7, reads EPEVTQTPSHQVTQMGQEVILRCVPISNHLYFYWYRQILGQKVEFLVSFYNNEISEKSEIFDDQFSVERPDGSNFTLKIRSTKLEDSAMYFCASLYTGPYEQYFGPGTRLTVT.